This T cell receptor beta chain was retrieved from a study of blood T cell repertoires in COVID-19. For the study at large: Material from acute and convalescent COVID-19 was sourced from the United States, Italy and Spain. PBMCs, B-cell-depleted T cells, or T cells provided the cDNA or gDNA that made up the material.

The ends were cut back, 6 bases at V and 5 bases at J, with 13 bases in the middle. This CDR3 is 13 amino acids long. Germline CDR1 is SGHTA and CDR2 is FQGTGA. Per the study methods: Amplified reference gene primers provided the basis for estimating nucleated cell counts. Measured with immunoSEQ multiplex PCR; TCRdb has only the in-frame clones, and not every one. The D gene and trimming were derived from the DNA, and the V and J assignments and clone size from that table. There are roughly 260,000 clones in the sample; 80% to 90% occur only once, and over 2% lies in the top ten. In this sample, this clone turned up once.

Source material: peripheral blood. This sequence was found in a woman aged 50 to 60 with acute or convalescent COVID-19. This chain links TRBV7-3 with TRBJ2-5; D is unclear. CDR3 protein: CASSLSSRETQYF. As DNA, the CDR3 is TGTGCCAGCAGTCTCTCGTCCAGGGAGACCCAGTACTTC.